This TCR beta chain is drawn from a study of Tregs in tolerant kidney transplant recipients (dated by TCRdb to between 2019 and 2020). As for the study more broadly: The transplants used related donors with nonmyeloablative bone marrow transplantation, and mixed chimerism in the human trials was transient. The study applied TCRbeta sequencing to find donor-specific regulatory T cells before combined kidney and bone marrow transplantation and then followed those same cells after transplant. Findings and caveats that apply to the study as a whole: Because only a small number of patients were included, the study had limitations, and the results will need to be validated in larger populations as well as under other immunosuppression protocols. Expanding Tregs with activated donor B cells appeared to identify the most biologically relevant and donor-specific TCRbeta repertoire. For some patients the PCR primers changed over time, which made it impossible to compare the samples from those patients at the nucleotide level. Donor-specific Treg expansion was found to exceed global Treg expansion in tolerant patients, suggesting antigen-driven rather than nonspecific expansion. Biological reproducibility was not examined directly, but technical replication error appeared to be minimal.

For TCRbeta CDR3 sequencing, genomic DNA was extracted from sorted cells using the QIAGEN DNeasy Blood and Tissue Kit. High-throughput TCRbeta CDR3 sequencing, which included PCR amplification with bias correction and internal controls, was done commercially through immunoSEQ. Per the original workflow: Unique productive TCRbeta sequences were defined by CDR3 nucleotide sequence where primers matched, otherwise by CDR3 amino acid sequence with Vbeta and Jbeta genes. Sorting error was corrected by removing sequences shared between sorted populations at a frequency ratio of 2:1 or less, and the remaining shared sequences were assigned to the higher population. A sequence was defined as donor-reactive if the sequence was expanded at least 5-fold in CFSE-low cells compared with unstimulated cells and had a frequency of at least 0.01% in CFSE-low cells. Repertoire divergence was quantified by Jensen-Shannon divergence calculated from the top 100 TCRbeta sequences ranked by frequency. For any sample with multiple sequencing runs, sorting error was corrected in each run separately before the runs were pooled. Drawn from immuneACCESS, this table holds only the in-frame rearrangements with V and J called that TCRdb kept. Clones are partly lost; checked studies trace under half to an unresolved V gene and leave the rest unexplained. V and J calls and clone size are given by that table; D and trimming were obtained from the DNA. Within this sample are about 73,000 clones, with 91% of them counted one time only. Clones ranked in the top ten supply approximately 0.35% of the sample.

As regards this clone: Its antigen is unknown. No base quality values were provided; no much bigger clone lies one nucleotide off.

The time point label, read with the paper, signifies: blood sample drawn before combined kidney and bone marrow transplant. Unstimulated Tregs (CD4+CD25+CD127-), CD4+ non-Tregs (CD4+CD25-), CD4 and CD8 cells were FACS-sorted from thawed PBMCs. Before Treg sorting, thawed PBMCs were rested overnight at 37°C with around 200 IU/ml IL-2. Patients were a few combined kidney and bone marrow transplant recipients from the ITN036ST trial, and only these trial subjects had samples available. Healthy control blood was processed to PBMCs with a Ficoll density gradient and then cryopreserved, whereas patient PBMCs were collected both before and after transplant. CDR1 SGHNT and CDR2 YYREEE were looked up in the germline V gene (reference sequence). Its CDR3 holds 14 amino acids, cysteine through phenylalanine. This entry keeps only the CDR3 DNA: 42 bases, framed from base 1. At the junction V is shortened by 4 bases and J by 4 bases, with 12 bases in between.

This sequence originates from a human donor who received a combined kidney and bone marrow transplant. The source material was Tregs from blood, sampled before the transplant. This sequence uses TRBV5-4 and TRBJ2-1, with no confident D gene call. The encoded CDR3 is CASSLVSRYNEQFF. The DNA is TGTGCCAGCAGCCTGGTGAGCAGATACAATGAGCAGTTCTTC.